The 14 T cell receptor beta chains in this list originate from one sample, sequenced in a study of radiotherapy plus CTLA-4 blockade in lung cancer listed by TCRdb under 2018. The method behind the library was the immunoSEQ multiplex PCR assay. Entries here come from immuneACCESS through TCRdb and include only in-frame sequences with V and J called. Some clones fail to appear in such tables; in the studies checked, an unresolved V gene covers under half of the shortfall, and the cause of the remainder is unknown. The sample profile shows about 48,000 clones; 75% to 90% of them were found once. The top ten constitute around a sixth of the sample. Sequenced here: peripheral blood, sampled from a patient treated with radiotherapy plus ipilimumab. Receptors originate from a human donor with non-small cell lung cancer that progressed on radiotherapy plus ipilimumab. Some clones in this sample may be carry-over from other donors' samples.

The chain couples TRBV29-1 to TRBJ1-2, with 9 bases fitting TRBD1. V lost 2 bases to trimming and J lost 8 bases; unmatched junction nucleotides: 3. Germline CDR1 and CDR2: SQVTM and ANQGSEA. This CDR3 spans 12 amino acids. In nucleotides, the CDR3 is TGCAGCGTTGAAAGGGACAGGGTAGGCTACACCTTC. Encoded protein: CSVERDRVGYTF. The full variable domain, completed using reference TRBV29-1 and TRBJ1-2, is SAVISQKPSRDICQRGTSLTIQCQVDSQVTMMFWYRQQPGQSLTLIATANQGSEATYESGFVIDKFPISRPNLTFSTLTVSNMSPEDSSIYLCSVERDRVGYTFGSGTRLTVV.

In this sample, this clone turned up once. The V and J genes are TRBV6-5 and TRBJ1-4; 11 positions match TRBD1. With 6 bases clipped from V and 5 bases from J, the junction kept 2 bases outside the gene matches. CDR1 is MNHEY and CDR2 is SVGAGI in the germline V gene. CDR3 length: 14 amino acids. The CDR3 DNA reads TGTGCCAGCAGGAGGACAGGGGGCAATGAAAAACTGTTTTTT. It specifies CASRRTGGNEKLFF.

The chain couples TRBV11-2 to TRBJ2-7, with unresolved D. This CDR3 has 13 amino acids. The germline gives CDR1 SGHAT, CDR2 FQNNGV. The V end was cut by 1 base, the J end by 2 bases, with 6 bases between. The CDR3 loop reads CASSLGLPYEQYF. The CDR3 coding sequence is TGTGCCAGCAGCTTAGGGCTCCCCTACGAGCAGTACTTC.

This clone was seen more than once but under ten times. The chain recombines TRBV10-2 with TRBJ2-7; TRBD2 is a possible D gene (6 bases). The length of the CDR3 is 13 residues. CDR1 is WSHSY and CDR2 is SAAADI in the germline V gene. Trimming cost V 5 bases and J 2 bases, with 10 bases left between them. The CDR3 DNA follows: TGCGCCAGCAGTACGGGAGCCCCCTACGAGCAGTACTTC. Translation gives CASSTGAPYEQYF.

The CDR3, as DNA: TGTGCCAGCAGCCGGACAGGGCGAGAGCAGTACTTC. Translated, it gives CASSRTGREQYF. The J gene is TRBJ2-7, the V gene TRBV11-3, with 8 nucleotides matching TRBD1. V shed 5 bases, J shed 7 bases, and the junction held 4 bases outside the gene matches. The CDR3 length is 12 residues. CDR1 SGHNT and CDR2 YENEEA come from the germline V gene. Drawing the rest from reference TRBV11-3 and TRBJ2-7, the complete variable domain is EAGVVQSPRYKIIEKKQPVAFWCNPISGHNTLYWYLQNLGQGPELLIRYENEEAVDDSQLPKDRFSAERLKGVDSTLKIQPAELGDSAVYLCASSRTGREQYFGPGTRLTVT.

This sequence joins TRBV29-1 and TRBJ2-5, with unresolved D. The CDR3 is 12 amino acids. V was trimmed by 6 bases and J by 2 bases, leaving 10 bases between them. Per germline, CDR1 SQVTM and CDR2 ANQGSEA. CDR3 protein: CSVSRPQETQYF. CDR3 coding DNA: TGCAGCGTCTCTAGGCCGCAAGAGACCCAGTACTTC.

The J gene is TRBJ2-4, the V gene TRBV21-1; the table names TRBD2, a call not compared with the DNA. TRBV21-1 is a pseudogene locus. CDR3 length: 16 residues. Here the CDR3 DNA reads TGTGCCAGCAGCAAAGATGAGGGAATAGCCAAAAACATTCAGTACTTC. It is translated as CASSKDEGIAKNIQYF.

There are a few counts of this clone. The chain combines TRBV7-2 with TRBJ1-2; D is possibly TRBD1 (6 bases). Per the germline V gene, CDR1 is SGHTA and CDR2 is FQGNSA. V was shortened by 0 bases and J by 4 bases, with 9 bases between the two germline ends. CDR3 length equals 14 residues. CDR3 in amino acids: CASSLATGPYGYTF. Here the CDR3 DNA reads TGTGCCAGCAGCTTAGCGACAGGACCCTATGGCTACACCTTC. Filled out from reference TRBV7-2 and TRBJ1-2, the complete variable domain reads GAGVSQSPSNKVTEKGKDVELRCDPISGHTALYWYRQSLGQGLEFLIYFQGNSAPDKSGLPSDRFSAERTGGSVSTLTIQRTQQEDSAVYLCASSLATGPYGYTFGSGTRLTVV.

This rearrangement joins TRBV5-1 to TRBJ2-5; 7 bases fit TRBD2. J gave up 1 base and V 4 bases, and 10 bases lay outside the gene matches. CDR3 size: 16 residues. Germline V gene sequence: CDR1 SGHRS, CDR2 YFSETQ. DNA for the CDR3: TGCGCCAGCAGCGCAGGCCTTAGCGGGCTCCAAGAGACCCAGTACTTC. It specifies CASSAGLSGLQETQYF. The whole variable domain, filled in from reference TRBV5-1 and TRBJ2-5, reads KAGVTQTPRYLIKTRGQQVTLSCSPISGHRSVSWYQQTPGQGLQFLFEYFSETQRNKGNFPGRFSGRQFSNSRSEMNVSTLELGDSALYLCASSAGLSGLQETQYFGPGTRLLVL.

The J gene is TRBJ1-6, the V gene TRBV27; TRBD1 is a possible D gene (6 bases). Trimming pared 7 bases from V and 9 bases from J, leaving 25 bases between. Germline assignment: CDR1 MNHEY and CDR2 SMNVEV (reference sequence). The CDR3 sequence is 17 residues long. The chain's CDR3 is CASTQYIRGRGISPLHF. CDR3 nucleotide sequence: TGTGCCAGCACCCAATATATACGGGGCAGGGGTATTTCACCCCTCCACTTT.

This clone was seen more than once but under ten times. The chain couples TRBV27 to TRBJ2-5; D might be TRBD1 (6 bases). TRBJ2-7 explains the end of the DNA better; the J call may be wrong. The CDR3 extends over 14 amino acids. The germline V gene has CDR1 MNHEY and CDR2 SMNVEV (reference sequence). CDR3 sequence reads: CASSLDRNTYEQYF. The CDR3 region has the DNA TGTGCCAGCAGTTTAGACAGGAACACCTACGAGCAGTACTTC.

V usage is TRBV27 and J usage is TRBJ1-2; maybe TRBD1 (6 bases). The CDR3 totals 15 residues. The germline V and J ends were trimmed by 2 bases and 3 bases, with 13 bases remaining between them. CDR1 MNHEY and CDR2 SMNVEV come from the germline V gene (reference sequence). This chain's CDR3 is CASSLGQGWDYGYTF. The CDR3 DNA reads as TGTGCCAGCAGTTTAGGGCAGGGGTGGGACTATGGCTACACCTTC.

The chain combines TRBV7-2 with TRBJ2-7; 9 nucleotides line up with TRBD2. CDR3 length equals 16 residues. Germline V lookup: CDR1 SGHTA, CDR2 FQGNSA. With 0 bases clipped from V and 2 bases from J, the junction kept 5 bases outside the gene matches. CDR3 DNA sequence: TGTGCCAGCAGCTTAGCGACTAGCGGCAGGACCTACGAGCAGTACTTC. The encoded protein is CASSLATSGRTYEQYF.

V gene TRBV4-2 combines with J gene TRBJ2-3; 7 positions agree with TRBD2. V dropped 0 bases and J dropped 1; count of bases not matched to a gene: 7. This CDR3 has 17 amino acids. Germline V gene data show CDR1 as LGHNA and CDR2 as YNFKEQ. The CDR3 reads CASSQELAGVGTDTQYF. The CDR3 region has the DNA TGTGCCAGCAGCCAAGAATTGGCGGGAGTGGGCACAGATACGCAGTATTTT.